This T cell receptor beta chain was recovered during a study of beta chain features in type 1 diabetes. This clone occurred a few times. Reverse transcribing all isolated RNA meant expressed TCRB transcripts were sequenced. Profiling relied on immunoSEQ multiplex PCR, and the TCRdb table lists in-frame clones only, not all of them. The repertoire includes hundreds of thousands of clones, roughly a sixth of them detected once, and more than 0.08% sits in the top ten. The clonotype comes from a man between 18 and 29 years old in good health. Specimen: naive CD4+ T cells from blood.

CDR3 sequence (DNA): TGCGCCAGCGGACAGGGGGCCAACTATGGCTACACCTTC. Amino acid sequence: CASGQGANYGYTF. V is TRBV5-1 and J is TRBJ1-2, with 11 bases aligning to TRBD1. Trimming took 7 bases from V and 2 from J; bases not matched to a gene: 1. The CDR3 totals 13 residues. The germline V gene encodes CDR1 SGHRS and CDR2 YFSETQ.